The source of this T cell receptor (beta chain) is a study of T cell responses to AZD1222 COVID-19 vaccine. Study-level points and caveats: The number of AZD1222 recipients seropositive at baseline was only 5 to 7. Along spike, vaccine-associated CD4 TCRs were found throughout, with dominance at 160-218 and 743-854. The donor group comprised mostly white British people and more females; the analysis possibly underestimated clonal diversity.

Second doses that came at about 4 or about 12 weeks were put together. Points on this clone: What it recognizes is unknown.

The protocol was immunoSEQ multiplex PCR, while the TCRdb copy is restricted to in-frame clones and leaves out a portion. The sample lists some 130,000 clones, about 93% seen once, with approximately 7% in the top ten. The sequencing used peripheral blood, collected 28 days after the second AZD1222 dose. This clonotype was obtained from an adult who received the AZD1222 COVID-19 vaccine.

CDR3 sequence: CASSPQGARSSYNSPLHF. DNA of the CDR3: TGCGCCAGCAGCCCACAGGGAGCCAGAAGCTCCTATAATTCACCCCTCCACTTT. V and J are TRBV4-1 and TRBJ1-6; the D gene is possibly TRBD1 (6 bases). Trimming took off 4 bases at V and 0 bases at J, with 16 bases between the two ends. This CDR3 contains 18 residues. CDR1 is MGHRA, CDR2 YSYEKL, per germline.